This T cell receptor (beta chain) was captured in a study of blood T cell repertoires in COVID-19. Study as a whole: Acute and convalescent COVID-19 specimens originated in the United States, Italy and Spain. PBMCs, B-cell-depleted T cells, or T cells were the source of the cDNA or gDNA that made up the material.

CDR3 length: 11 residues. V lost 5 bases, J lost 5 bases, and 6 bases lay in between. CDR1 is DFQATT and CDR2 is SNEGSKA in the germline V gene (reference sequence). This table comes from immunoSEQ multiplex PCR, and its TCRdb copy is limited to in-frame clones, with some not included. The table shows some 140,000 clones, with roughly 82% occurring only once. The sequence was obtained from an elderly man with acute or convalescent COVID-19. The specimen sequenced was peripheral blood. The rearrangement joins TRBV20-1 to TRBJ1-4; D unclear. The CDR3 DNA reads TGCAGTGCTCAACAGAATGAAAAACTGTTTTTT. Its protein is CSAQQNEKLFF.